The rows below give T cell receptor beta chains drawn from one sample of a study of blood T cell repertoires in COVID-19. TCRdb keeps only in-frame clones here, not all; method: immunoSEQ multiplex PCR. This sample has over 200,000 clones; roughly four fifths occur once, and the top ten carry 10% to 15%. Sequencing used peripheral blood. These receptors all stem from a woman between 40 and 55 years old with acute or convalescent COVID-19. Each CDR3 is given without its conserved first and last residue. Each record gives: J gene, V gene, CDR3 protein.

TRBJ1-2 | TRBV7-3 | ASSSHTGSGPGGYT
TRBJ2-3 | TRBV5-1 | ASSLVGSGGADTQY
TRBJ2-2 | TRBV10-1 | ASSPFESGQTGELF
TRBJ2-1 | TRBV11-2 | ASSLDRTGYHEQF
TRBJ2-1 | TRBV2 | ASSELDSSLGNEQF
TRBJ2-3 | TRBV11-2 | ASSFLEGTSGRGLDTQY
TRBJ1-1 | TRBV5-6 | ASSLADRLNTEAF
TRBJ1-6 | TRBV10-3 | AISWGGQPNSPLH
TRBJ2-4 | TRBV5-1 | ASSLAVGEAAIQY
TRBJ2-7 | TRBV5-1 | ASSRIYGGEAYEQY
TRBJ1-5 | TRBV5-4 | ASSIGGTGDQPQH
TRBJ1-1 | TRBV12-5 | ASGLPTLGQGWTEAF
TRBJ2-6 | TRBV30 | AWSDGTGFGANVLT
TRBJ1-4 | TRBV6-5 | ASSLPGGLGEKLF
TRBJ2-1 | TRBV12-5 | ASGIGLALYEQF
TRBJ1-2 | TRBV4-1 | ASSPSSGIYGYT
TRBJ1-5 | TRBV14 | ASSKGLNYHQPQH
TRBJ2-1 | TRBV5-6 | ASSLAKRDRGRNEQF
TRBJ2-1 | TRBV11-3 | ASSPEGGAHEQF
TRBJ2-1 | TRBV5-1 | ASSSSGGYNEQF
TRBJ2-7 | TRBV11-2 | ASTPWQGYYEQY
TRBJ2-3 | TRBV5-1 | ASSLELAVTDTQY
TRBJ1-4 | TRBV5-1 | ASSLRTGGEKLF
TRBJ2-7 | TRBV7-2 | ASSLDPYRAYEQY
TRBJ2-1 | TRBV12-3/TRBV12-4 | ASSPGVDEQF
TRBJ2-5 | TRBV6-2/TRBV6-3 | ASSSTSGRETQY
TRBJ1-2 | TRBV2 | ASIPQRTGGDGYT
TRBJ1-2 | TRBV5-1 | ASHLQGDGYT
TRBJ2-7 | TRBV9 | ASSVLLAGPYEQY
TRBJ2-3 | TRBV7-6 | ASSPTPRQSDTQY
TRBJ1-2 | TRBV29-1 | SVSGGRDYGYT
TRBJ2-3 | TRBV19 | ASSYRGLFEDTQY
TRBJ2-7 | TRBV6-5 | ASSRQGYSYEQY
TRBJ2-1 | TRBV5-4 | ASSLDGGPYNEQF
TRBJ2-2 | TRBV6-5 | ASRVAGVNTGELF
TRBJ2-3 | TRBV19 | ASTPGGHLNTDTQY
TRBJ1-2 | TRBV5-1 | ASSPSQGNYGYT
TRBJ1-2 | TRBV30 | AWGVGGGYT
TRBJ1-2 | TRBV19 | ASSPGGGNYGYT
TRBJ1-3 | TRBV11-2 | ASSFWKTGEHSGNTIY
TRBJ1-3 | TRBV30 | AWSVRKSSGNTIY